A single T cell receptor (beta chain) is shown here with its context. Its specificity is unknown. This sample is part of a study of PD-L1 blockade in urothelial cancer. Whole-study context: Patients had been given 0 to 3 earlier chemotherapy regimens. A median of roughly 130,000 T cells was found in the blood samples. Study results and caveats: Blood clones associated with the tumor expanded more at 3 weeks in durable-benefit patients.

Sequencing was performed with immunoSEQ multiplex PCR; in TCRdb, only in-frame clones are kept and a portion is missing. The sample holds some 42,000 clones, more than 65% seen once. Germline V gene data show CDR1 as SGHTA and CDR2 as FQGNSA. There are 13 residues in the CDR3. The V and J ends lost 6 bases and 4 bases, in that order; junction bases with no gene match: 5. This chain joins TRBV7-2 and TRBJ1-1; 7 nucleotides agree with TRBD1. The material was PBMCs, obtained around atezolizumab (anti-PD-L1) treatment. This clonotype was sampled from a man between 65 and 79 years old with urothelial cancer. CDR3 residues: CASRLQGSTEAFF. DNA of the CDR3: TGTGCCAGCAGGCTACAGGGGAGCACTGAAGCTTTCTTT.